These T cell receptor beta chains were read from a single sample in a study of T cell repertoires in cytomegalovirus infection. These receptors' targets are unknown. Each CDR3 protein gets one entry after TCRdb re-called the reads with MiXCR. The table has 550,000 to 850,000 distinct CDR3 sequences, approximately 33% seen once; the top ten hold 15% to 20%. The source material was cultured PBMCs, sampled from culture after CMV antigen stimulation. The receptors come from a human donor in good health (CMV status not recorded). Some clones in this sample may be carry-over from other donors' samples. The conserved cysteine and the conserved F or W are not part of the CDR3 here. D genes are given only for firm matches.

CDR3 | D | J | V
ASSPGGGGLETQY | TRBD2 | TRBJ2-5 | TRBV7-2
ASSFASPGGEQY | - | TRBJ2-7 | TRBV12-3/TRBV12-4
ASNVAGAGYNEQF | TRBD2 | TRBJ2-1 | TRBV12-3/TRBV12-4
ASSSTSQGETQY | TRBD1 | TRBJ2-5 | TRBV7-9
ASTYLAGPSTGELV | TRBD2 | TRBJ2-2 | TRBV7-9
SAGSTLHNEQF | - | TRBJ2-1 | TRBV20-1
ATSRDPRRSDFNNEQF | - | TRBJ2-1 | TRBV15
ASRRGPMDSANTGELF | - | TRBJ2-2 | TRBV12-3/TRBV12-4
ASSPGSSLDNEQF | - | TRBJ2-1 | TRBV18
ASQDLGHEQF | - | TRBJ2-1 | TRBV11-3
ATSWTGTGLGYT | TRBD1 | TRBJ1-2 | TRBV15
ASSSRDSPRHTQY | TRBD1 | TRBJ2-3 | TRBV7-9
ASSLGGAMGSGYEQY | - | TRBJ2-7 | TRBV7-8
ATSGLQSGANVLT | - | TRBJ2-6 | TRBV19
ASSLRQTTPGELF | - | TRBJ2-2 | TRBV7-8
ASSPRWDRAIGRNQPQH | TRBD1 | TRBJ1-5 | TRBV27
AISESVGDGGAF | - | TRBJ1-1 | TRBV10-3
ASSKGLTSYEQY | - | TRBJ2-7 | TRBV19
ANNFRGTDGFTSYEQY | TRBD1 | TRBJ2-7 | TRBV6-1
ASSLRGTQY | - | - | TRBV12-3/TRBV12-4
ASSSGAGQGHGELF | TRBD1 | TRBJ2-2 | TRBV7-6
ASRQQGLRSPLH | - | TRBJ1-6 | TRBV12-3/TRBV12-4
ASTYGTDEQY | - | TRBJ2-7 | TRBV7-2
ASSPRRTGQETQY | - | TRBJ2-5 | TRBV4-3
SARPSNGQLKWGTEAF | - | TRBJ1-1 | TRBV20-1
SVEGASGASSYNEQF | - | TRBJ2-1 | TRBV29-1
ASSPNSGVSNQPQH | - | TRBJ1-5 | TRBV7-9
ASSSGRGNYEQY | - | TRBJ2-7 | TRBV7-2
ASSFGGEGQPQH | - | TRBJ1-5 | TRBV7-9
ASSPGRGGQPQH | - | TRBJ1-5 | TRBV18
ASSSRGTVEQY | - | TRBJ2-7 | TRBV7-6
ASSQRDPLAEQF | TRBD2 | TRBJ2-1 | TRBV5-1
ASSYLAGGQGETQY | TRBD2 | TRBJ2-5 | TRBV7-6
ASTSRGGSTDTQY | TRBD1 | TRBJ2-3 | TRBV6-1
AGGLAGAIGYNEQF | TRBD2 | TRBJ2-1 | TRBV7-2
AIQSALQETQY | - | TRBJ2-5 | TRBV28
ASSPGQPYGYT | - | TRBJ1-2 | TRBV12-3/TRBV12-4
ASRTIMNTEAF | - | TRBJ1-1 | TRBV6-1
ASSVQQETQY | - | TRBJ2-5 | TRBV2
ASSRPGLAHLEQY | TRBD2 | TRBJ2-7 | TRBV7-9
SAIRVGNEQF | - | TRBJ2-1 | TRBV20-1
ASSPPGMVQY | - | TRBJ2-7 | TRBV5-6
ASSLEFPGRSNSPLH | - | TRBJ1-6 | TRBV11-1
ASSLFRTEAF | - | TRBJ1-1 | TRBV12-3/TRBV12-4
ASSSYRDYRTDTQY | TRBD2 | TRBJ2-3 | TRBV7-6
ASSPGGTGISSYNEQF | TRBD1 | TRBJ2-1 | TRBV2
ASSSNNQPQH | - | TRBJ1-5 | TRBV7-2
ASSLWASGGYNEQF | TRBD2 | TRBJ2-1 | TRBV5-1
ASSFLAVAKNIQY | - | TRBJ2-4 | TRBV7-2
ASSRGRTSGANVLT | - | TRBJ2-6 | TRBV7-2
SVGQGDRNTIY | TRBD1 | TRBJ1-3 | TRBV29-1
ASSLVRGADTEAF | - | TRBJ1-1 | TRBV7-9
ASTEGGNQPQH | - | TRBJ1-5 | TRBV12-3/TRBV12-4
ASSSRRNYGYT | - | TRBJ1-2 | TRBV6-2/TRBV6-3